These 29 T cell receptor beta chains originate from one sample sequenced in a study of vaccination and CD4 T cells after COVID-19. Their antigen targets remain unknown. Specified treatment: roughly 11-day PBMC culture with coronavirus spike peptide pools or control peptides (ViraFEST assay). The Oncomine TCR Beta short-read assay generated sequence data from the DNA of cultured CD4+ T cells. Each CDR3 protein gets one entry after TCRdb re-called the PCR reads with MiXCR. The profile shows about 3,800 distinct CDR3 sequences, roughly 15% of them singletons. Sequencing was done on a sample of CD4+ T cells from blood, cultured in vitro. The source is a human donor who had recovered from COVID-19.

The chain has TRBV9 and TRBJ2-7; D is possibly TRBD2 (7 bases). V lost 0 bases, J lost 6 bases, and 22 bases lay in between. Germline V gene data show CDR1 as SGDLS and CDR2 as YYNGEE. CDR3 length equals 17 residues. In DNA, the CDR3 is TGTGCCAGCAGCGTAGGCGGTGGGCGGGGGCCGAAGGGCGAGCAGTACTTC. Protein: CASSVGGGRGPKGEQYF.

This clonotype appeared a few times. The gene calls are TRBV20-1 and TRBJ2-3; D gene unclear. V was clipped by 1 base and J by 1 base, with 15 bases between them. This CDR3 comprises 16 residues. Germline lookup yields CDR1 DFQATT and CDR2 SNEGSKA (reference sequence). CDR3 residues: CSARGMWGGRTDTQYF. Written as DNA, the CDR3 is TGCAGTGCTAGAGGCATGTGGGGTGGCCGCACAGATACGCAGTATTTT.

This clonotype counts as medium-sized. This sequence joins TRBV20-1 and TRBJ2-3; 7 positions agree with TRBD2. J was trimmed by 6 bases and V by 2 bases; bases with no gene match: 2. The CDR3 has 12 amino acids. The germline V gene encodes CDR1 DFQATT and CDR2 SNEGSKA (reference sequence). The CDR3, as DNA: TGCAGTGCTAGACTAGCGGACGATACGCAGTATTTT. As protein: CSARLADDTQYF.

This clonotype showed up just a few times. V and J are TRBV18 and TRBJ2-5; 12 nucleotides agree with TRBD1. Germline CDR1 KGHSH, CDR2 LQKENI. V gave up 2 bases and J gave up 5 bases; unmatched junction bases: 3. This CDR3 region has 15 residues. CDR3 amino acids: CASSPGTGGRETQYF. The CDR3 nucleotides are TGTGCCAGCTCACCAGGGACAGGGGGCCGGGAGACCCAGTACTTC.

The rearrangement links TRBV4-1 to TRBJ2-5, with 11 nucleotides matching TRBD1. V dropped 0 bases and J dropped 4; count of bases not matched to a gene: 1. Germline assignment: CDR1 MGHRA and CDR2 YSYEKL. The CDR3 covers 15 residues. The CDR3 DNA reads as TGCGCCAGCAGCCAAGAGGGGACAGGGGGAGAGACCCAGTACTTC. Translation: CASSQEGTGGETQYF.

This clonotype was seen a handful of times. This rearrangement joins TRBV20-1 to TRBJ2-1, with a possible D match to TRBD2 (6 bases). This CDR3 contains 14 residues. V shed 6 bases and J shed 8 bases, with 20 bases lying between them. The V gene's germline CDR1 is DFQATT and CDR2 SNEGSKA (reference sequence). The CDR3 reads CSATTGGFPDEQFF. The CDR3 DNA reads TGCAGTGCAACGACCGGGGGTTTCCCGGATGAGCAGTTCTTC.

The V gene is TRBV15, the J gene TRBJ2-6; D is possibly TRBD1 (5 bases). The V and J ends lost 4 bases and 4 bases respectively, with 14 bases between them. Germline CDR1 and CDR2: LNHNV and YYDKDF (reference sequence). The CDR3 totals 16 residues. CDR3 loop: CATSTAQGNGANVLTF. As DNA, the CDR3 is TGTGCCACCAGCACAGCCCAGGGAAACGGGGCCAACGTCCTGACTTTC.

This chain uses TRBV29-1 with TRBJ1-2, with 8 bases matching TRBD1. CDR1 is SQVTM and CDR2 is ANQGSEA in the germline V gene. V dropped 7 bases and J dropped 2; count of bases not matched to a gene: 6. The CDR3 loop spans 13 amino acids. CDR3 in DNA: TGCAGCGGCCGACAGGGGTCGAACTATGGCTACACCTTC. As protein: CSGRQGSNYGYTF.

CDR3 region: CASSLDRGDQPQHF. Written as DNA, the CDR3 is TGTGCCAGCAGTCTCGACAGAGGGGATCAGCCCCAGCATTTT. V is TRBV2 and J is TRBJ1-5; the D gene is possibly TRBD1 (5 bases). CDR1 and CDR2 from the germline V gene are SNHLY and FYNNEI. V was shortened by 5 bases and J by 5 bases, with 13 bases between the two germline ends. The CDR3 extends over 14 amino acids.

The J gene is TRBJ2-1, the V gene TRBV9; D possibly corresponds to TRBD1 (5 bases). The CDR3 extends over 14 amino acids. The V end lost 2 bases, the J end lost 8 bases, and 14 bases lay between the germline ends. Looked up from germline, CDR1 is SGDLS and CDR2 is YYNGEE. The CDR3 spells CASSVGRAYDEQFF. The DNA for the CDR3 is TGTGCCAGCAGCGTGGGCAGGGCATACGATGAGCAGTTCTTC.

This clonotype qualifies as medium-sized. The rearrangement links TRBV20-1 to TRBJ2-7; tentatively, D is TRBD2 (5 bases). Germline V lookup: CDR1 DFQATT, CDR2 SNEGSKA (reference sequence). The germline V and J ends were trimmed by 3 bases and 0 bases, with 12 bases remaining between them. The CDR3 totals 14 residues. CDR3 in amino acids: CSASSPRDSYEQYF. The CDR3 DNA reads as TGCAGTGCTAGCTCCCCCCGGGACTCCTACGAGCAGTACTTC.

J is TRBJ2-3 and V is TRBV6-5; D perhaps matches TRBD1 (5 bases). The CDR3 has 15 residues. V dropped 0 bases and J dropped 2 bases, with 9 bases sitting between them. Germline CDR1 is MNHEY and CDR2 is SVGAGI. CDR3 protein: CASSYSGQVTDTQYF. The DNA for the CDR3 is TGTGCCAGCAGTTACTCGGGGCAGGTCACAGATACGCAGTATTTT.

To note about this clonotype: This may come from a read error, since a much larger clone is one base off. V gene TRBV27 combines with J gene TRBJ1-6; D uncertain. Germline CDR1 reads MNHEY; CDR2 reads SMNVEV (reference sequence). The CDR3 is 14 residues long. CDR3 region: CASSLREANSPFHF. CDR3 nucleotide sequence: TGTGCCAGCAGTTTAAGGGAGGCTAATTCACCCTTCCACTTT.

This clonotype is medium-sized by share. The chain couples TRBV27 to TRBJ1-5; D unresolved. The CDR3 covers 12 residues. Germline CDR1 and CDR2: MNHEY and SMNVEV (reference sequence). V was trimmed by 5 bases and J by 4 bases, leaving 6 bases between them. The CDR3 DNA is TGTGCCAGCAGTCATATAAATCAGCCCCAGCATTTT. Residues: CASSHINQPQHF.

By frequency in the sample, this clonotype is medium-sized. The gene calls are TRBV27 and TRBJ2-5; D gene ambiguous. The ends were cut back, 4 bases at V and 4 bases at J, with 10 bases in the middle. The CDR3 length is 13 residues. Per germline, CDR1 MNHEY and CDR2 SMNVEV (reference sequence). The CDR3 sequence: CASSSNPGETQYF. The CDR3 nucleotides read TGTGCCAGCAGTTCCAATCCCGGAGAGACCCAGTACTTC.

The chain joins TRBV3-1 to TRBJ2-7, with 9 bases matching TRBD1. Per germline, CDR1 LGHDT and CDR2 YNNKEL (reference sequence). With 3 bases clipped from V and 7 bases from J, the junction kept 7 bases outside the gene matches. The CDR3 is made up of 14 amino acids. CDR3 residues: CASSHWDREGEQYF. The CDR3 bases are TGTGCCAGCAGCCACTGGGACAGGGAGGGAGAGCAGTACTTC.

CDR3 bases: TGTGCCAGCAGCCCAAACAGGGGGGGCCTGCACACTGAAGCTTTCTTT. Its translation is CASSPNRGGLHTEAFF. The genes are TRBV6-1 and TRBJ1-1; 8 nucleotides line up with TRBD1. The CDR3 runs 16 residues. Germline CDR1 is MNHNS and CDR2 is SASEGT. Germline trimming cut 6 bases from V and 3 bases from J; bases unmatched to any gene: 12.

Only a few counts were recorded for this clonotype. V gene TRBV12-3 or TRBV12-4 combines with J gene TRBJ2-7; D tentatively fits TRBD1 or TRBD2 (5 bases each). V was shortened by 3 bases and J by 7 bases, with 25 bases between the two germline ends. This CDR3 region has 17 residues. The DNA of the CDR3 is TGTGCCAGCAGTTTGGGAATAGGGGACCGAGCTACGAGGGAGCAGTACTTC. Translation gives CASSLGIGDRATREQYF.

The sample holds a few counts of this clonotype. V gene TRBV6-4 combines with J gene TRBJ2-3; D call uncertain. The germline V and J ends were trimmed by 2 bases and 2 bases, with 5 bases remaining between them. The CDR3 runs to 13 residues. Germline V gene data show CDR1 as MRHNA and CDR2 as SNTAGT. CDR3 sequence reads: CASSDRVTDTQYF. The DNA for the CDR3 is TGTGCCAGCAGTGACAGGGTCACAGATACGCAGTATTTT.

V and J are TRBV6-1 and TRBJ2-7; 12 nucleotides line up with TRBD1. Germline assignment: CDR1 MNHNS and CDR2 SASEGT. The CDR3 runs 16 residues. V lost 6 bases and J lost 7; bases outside the gene matches: 13. The CDR3: CASSMGGGQGAGEQYF. CDR3 DNA sequence: TGTGCCAGCAGCATGGGGGGGGGACAGGGGGCAGGTGAGCAGTACTTC.

V is TRBV5-1 and J is TRBJ2-5; D is possibly TRBD1 (6 bases). This CDR3 has 13 residues. Trimming cost V 0 bases and J 4 bases, with 7 bases left between them. Germline V gene lookup returns CDR1 SGHRS and CDR2 YFSETQ. The CDR3, as DNA: TGCGCCAGCAGCTTGGTCAGGGGAGAGACCCAGTACTTC. This sequence encodes CASSLVRGETQYF.

The chain combines TRBV7-9 with TRBJ2-7, with D uncertain. This CDR3 has 12 residues. Germline-derived CDR1 and CDR2 are SEHNR and FQNEAQ (reference sequence). V shed 1 base and J shed 3 bases, with 4 bases lying between them. CDR3 DNA sequence: TGTGCCAGCAGCTTAGTCGGCTACGAGCAGTACTTC. Its protein product is CASSLVGYEQYF.

By its share, this clonotype is medium-sized (0.01 to 0.1%). V and J are TRBV6-1 and TRBJ1-3; 7 positions agree with TRBD1. The CDR3 is made up of 14 amino acids. CDR1 and CDR2 from the germline V gene are MNHNS and SASEGT. V trimming: 6 bases; J trimming: 2 bases; junction bases outside the gene matches: 4. The CDR3 reads CASRSGQTGNTIYF. The CDR3 DNA is TGTGCCAGCAGATCGGGACAGACTGGAAACACCATATATTTT.

This clonotype was seen a handful of times. V gene TRBV5-5 combines with J gene TRBJ2-7, with D perhaps TRBD1 or TRBD2 (5 bases each). Germline lookup yields CDR1 SGHKS and CDR2 YYEKEE (reference sequence). This CDR3 comprises 12 residues. The ends were cut back, 4 bases at V and 3 bases at J, with 8 bases in the middle. CDR3 sequence reads: CASSLGGYEQYF. CDR3 bases: TGTGCCAGCAGCCTTGGGGGCTACGAGCAGTACTTC.

The V gene is TRBV30, the J gene TRBJ2-2; 9 positions agree with TRBD1. CDR1 is GTSNPN, CDR2 SVGIG, per germline (reference sequence). The junction had 15 bases not matched to a gene; V was cut back by 1 base and J by 6 bases. The length of the CDR3 is 18 residues. CDR3 DNA: TGTGCCTGGAGTGAACTACCAACGGGACAGGGTGGTCCCGGGGAGCTGTTTTTT. It yields the protein CAWSELPTGQGGPGELFF.

The chain combines TRBV12-5 with TRBJ2-2, with TRBD1 matching 7 bases. This CDR3 spans 16 amino acids. The germline V gene encodes CDR1 LGHNT and CDR2 FRNRAP. The trim removed 5 bases at V and 6 bases at J, leaving 12 bases unmatched. The CDR3 reads CASGPAAYRGAGELFF. Written as DNA, the CDR3 is TGTGCTAGTGGTCCCGCAGCGTACAGGGGCGCCGGGGAGCTGTTTTTT.

This clonotype is labeled medium-sized. The gene calls are TRBV9 and TRBJ2-7; the D gene is possibly TRBD1 (5 bases). Looked up from germline, CDR1 is SGDLS and CDR2 is YYNGEE. Trimming shortened V by 4 bases and J by 2 bases, and 16 bases separated the two germline ends. The CDR3 consists of 15 residues. CDR3 sequence reads: CASSPRALSAYEQYF. CDR3 DNA: TGTGCCAGCAGCCCCAGGGCCCTTTCCGCCTACGAGCAGTACTTC.

This clonotype was counted a few times. The rearrangement joins TRBV5-5 to TRBJ1-5; a possible D gene is TRBD1 (6 bases). V was clipped by 4 bases and J by 2 bases, with 10 bases between them. Germline CDR1 reads SGHKS; CDR2 reads YYEKEE (reference sequence). The CDR3 contains 14 residues. The CDR3 nucleotides are TGTGCCAGCAGCCCTAGACAGGGCAATCAGCCCCAGCATTTT. This gives the protein CASSPRQGNQPQHF.

The chain is built from TRBV6-2 or TRBV6-3 and TRBJ2-7, with TRBD1 identical over 7 bases. Trimming at V came to 2 bases and at J to 2 bases, leaving 12 bases not matched to a gene. Germline lookup yields CDR1 MNHEY and CDR2 SVGEGT. The CDR3 extends over 17 amino acids. CDR3 protein: CASSYPSTGTVTYEQYF. The CDR3 coding sequence is TGTGCCAGCAGTTACCCGTCCACCGGGACAGTGACCTACGAGCAGTACTTC.